A few counts support the clone carrying this T cell receptor (beta chain). The antigen remains undetermined. In TCRdb, the 5' RACE reads were re-called with MiXCR into one record per CDR3 protein. Among 400,000 or so distinct CDR3 sequences listed, around a fifth were seen once. The data were obtained in a study of T-cell memory formation after mild COVID-19. Study-wide background: Largely, the TCR clusters proved donor specific.

General observations from the study: Pre-infection memory carried some responding clones, suggesting that cross-reactive memory joined. CD4+ contracting clones were found mainly in CM and EM, and CD8+ ones in EMRA.

This CDR3 spans 14 amino acids. Trimming shortened V by 9 bases and J by 4 bases, and 17 bases separated the two germline ends. The germline V gene has CDR1 KGHDR and CDR2 SFDVKD. The chain links TRBV24-1 to TRBJ1-1; D ambiguous. The receptor's source is an adult woman who had mild COVID-19 (a few samples of this study predate the infection). Cell type and time point are not known. Sequencing was performed on PBMCs or a T cell subset sorted from them (not recorded which). As DNA, the CDR3 is TGTGCCACCCGTGCCCGCGGAGGGTTCACTGAAGCTTTCTTT. Its protein is CATRARGGFTEAFF.